This TCR beta chain was observed in a study of blood T cell repertoires in COVID-19. This clone was recorded once. This CDR3 spans 18 amino acids. Per germline, CDR1 LGHDT and CDR2 YNNKEL (reference sequence). Trimming took 1 base from V and 0 from J; bases not matched to a gene: 9. Authors' analysis steps: The authors estimated nucleated cell counts from reference gene primer amplification. Clones were sequenced by immunoSEQ multiplex PCR, and TCRdb holds only the in-frame ones, with some missing. The V and J calls and the clone size are those of that table, but D and trimming were determined from the DNA. The repertoire holds about 440,000 clones, with 87% as singletons.

The chain carries TRBV3-1 (or the pseudogene TRBV3-2) and TRBJ2-3, with 8 bases matching TRBD2. Sequencing was carried out using PBMCs or T cells enriched from blood (not recorded which). This receptor was taken from a woman younger than 35 with acute COVID-19. CDR3 in DNA: TGTGCCAGCAGCCAAGGCGGCGGGGGGACACTTAGCACAGATACGCAGTATTTT. Translation: CASSQGGGGTLSTDTQYF.